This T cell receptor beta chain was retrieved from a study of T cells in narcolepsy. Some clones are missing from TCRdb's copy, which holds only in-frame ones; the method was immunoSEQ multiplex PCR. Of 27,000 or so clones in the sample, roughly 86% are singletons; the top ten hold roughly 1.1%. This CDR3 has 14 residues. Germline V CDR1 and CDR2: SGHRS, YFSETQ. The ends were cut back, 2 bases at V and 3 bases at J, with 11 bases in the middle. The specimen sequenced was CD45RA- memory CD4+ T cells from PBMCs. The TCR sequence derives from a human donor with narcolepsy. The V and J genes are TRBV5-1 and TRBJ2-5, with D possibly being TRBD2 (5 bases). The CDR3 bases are TGCGCCAGCAGCTTATTCGGGGTGGAAGAGACCCAGTACTTC. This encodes CASSLFGVEETQYF.